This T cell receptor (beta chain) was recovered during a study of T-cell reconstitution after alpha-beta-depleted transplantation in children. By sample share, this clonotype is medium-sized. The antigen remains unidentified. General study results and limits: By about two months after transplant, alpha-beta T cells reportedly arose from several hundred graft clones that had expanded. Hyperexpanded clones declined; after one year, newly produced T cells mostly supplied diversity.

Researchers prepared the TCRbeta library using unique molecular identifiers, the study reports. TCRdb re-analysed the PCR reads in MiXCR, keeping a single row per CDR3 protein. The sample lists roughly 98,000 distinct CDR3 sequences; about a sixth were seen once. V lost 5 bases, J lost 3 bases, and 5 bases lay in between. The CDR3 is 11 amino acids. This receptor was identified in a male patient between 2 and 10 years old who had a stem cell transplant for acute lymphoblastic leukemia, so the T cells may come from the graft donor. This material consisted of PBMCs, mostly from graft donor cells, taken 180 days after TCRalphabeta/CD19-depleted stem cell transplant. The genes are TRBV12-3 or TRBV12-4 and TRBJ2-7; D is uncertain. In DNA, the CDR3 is TGTGCCAGCAGTCCACTCTACGAGCAGTACTTC. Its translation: CASSPLYEQYF.